Following are 11 T cell receptor beta chains from one sample sequenced in a study of beta chain features in type 1 diabetes. The study, taken as a whole, reports: Shortening that was moderate but significant affected the TCRB CDR3s of Type 1 diabetes patients in all four CD4+ subsets.

These receptors are not linked to any known antigen. The study reverse transcribed the entire isolated RNA, so it sequenced expressed TCRB transcripts. The protocol was immunoSEQ multiplex PCR, while the TCRdb copy is restricted to in-frame clones and leaves out a portion. The table lists approximately 170,000 clones, 6.5% to 8.5% of them singletons. Sequencing was carried out using central memory CD4+ T cells from blood. These receptors were taken from a man aged 18 to 30 with type 1 diabetes.

This clone was observed a few times. The gene calls are TRBV27 and TRBJ2-7; maybe TRBD1 (5 bases). Trimming pared 5 bases from V and 2 bases from J, leaving 10 bases between. From germline, CDR1 is MNHEY and CDR2 SMNVEV (reference sequence). The CDR3 runs to 13 residues. For the CDR3, the DNA is TGTGCCAGCAGTCCAAAGGGGCCCTACGAGCAGTACTTC. The encoded protein is CASSPKGPYEQYF.

There are a few counts of this clone. The V and J genes are TRBV5-1 and TRBJ2-5, with TRBD2 matching 7 bases. The J segment lost 2 bases and the V segment lost 1 base, leaving 8 bases of the junction unmatched. The germline gives CDR1 SGHRS, CDR2 YFSETQ. This CDR3 spans 16 amino acids. CDR3: CASSLRQAGTQETQYF. CDR3 coding DNA: TGCGCCAGCAGCTTGCGGCAAGCGGGGACTCAAGAGACCCAGTACTTC.

This clone was found a few times. This rearrangement joins TRBV19 to TRBJ2-1, with 9 bases identical to TRBD2. Germline V gene sequence: CDR1 LNHDA, CDR2 SQIVND (reference sequence). The CDR3 is 14 amino acids. V shed 6 bases and J 8 bases; nucleotides not matched to a gene: 8. The CDR3 nucleotides are TGTGCCAGTAGCCTCGGGGGACTAGCTCATGAGCAGTTCTTC. It translates to CASSLGGLAHEQFF.

The V call is TRBV5-1, the J call TRBJ1-6; D might be TRBD1 (5 bases). Germline loops: CDR1 SGHRS, CDR2 YFSETQ. CDR3 length: 14 residues. V lost 3 bases and J lost 5, with 9 bases in between. CDR3 sequence: CASSSAQDNSPLHF. Written as DNA, the CDR3 is TGCGCCAGCAGCTCCGCACAGGATAATTCACCCCTCCACTTT.

This clone occurred many times. This sample also contains other DNA sequences that code for the same CDR3. The CDR3 sequence: CASSDRGAGELFF. The CDR3 coding sequence is TGTGCCAGCAGTGACAGGGGAGCCGGGGAGCTGTTTTTT. The chain carries TRBV2 and TRBJ2-2; possible D gene TRBD1, 6 bases. Germline V gives CDR1 SNHLY, CDR2 FYNNEI. The V end was cut by 3 bases, the J end by 6 bases, with 8 bases between. This CDR3 region has 13 residues.

The sample holds a few counts of this clone. The genes are TRBV7-2 and TRBJ2-5; D possibly corresponds to TRBD2 (5 bases). Near its end, the DNA agrees better with TRBJ2-7, so the J call may be wrong. This CDR3 comprises 15 residues. The germline CDR1 and CDR2 sequences are SGHTA and FQGNSA. The CDR3 loop reads CASSFTSLADYEQYF. Here the CDR3 DNA reads TGTGCCAGCAGCTTCACCTCGCTAGCAGACTACGAGCAGTACTTC.

This clone was found a few times. The rearrangement links TRBV7-2 to TRBJ2-2, with D tentatively TRBD1 (5 bases). Germline V gives CDR1 SGHTA, CDR2 FQGNSA. The CDR3 runs to 14 residues. V was clipped by 3 bases and J by 6 bases, with 11 bases between them. This CDR3 is CASSFSTRAGELFF. In DNA form, the CDR3 reads TGTGCCAGCAGCTTCTCCACCAGGGCCGGGGAGCTGTTTTTT.

Here the CDR3 reads CASMSGALYTQYF. The CDR3 DNA is TGTGCCAGTATGAGCGGGGCCCTCTATACGCAGTATTTT. The genes are TRBV7-2 and TRBJ2-3; 7 bases fit TRBD2. Germline values: CDR1 SGHTA, CDR2 FQGNSA. The CDR3 loop spans 13 amino acids. The J segment lost 7 bases and the V segment lost 9 bases, leaving 10 bases of the junction unmatched.

This clone showed up just a few times. This chain connects TRBV2 to TRBJ1-5; 7 nucleotides match TRBD1. Germline-derived CDR1 and CDR2 are SNHLY and FYNNEI. The ends lost 4 bases at V and 5 bases at J; junction bases unmatched: 11. This CDR3 is built from 16 residues. The CDR3 DNA reads TGTGCCAGCAGTGGTAGAGGAGGGGGCTACGATCAGCCCCAGCATTTT. It is translated as CASSGRGGGYDQPQHF.

This clone has only a few counts. The genes are TRBV5-1 and TRBJ1-2; 7 positions agree with TRBD1. The CDR3 contains 15 residues. The V segment lost 3 bases and the J segment 6 bases; nucleotides outside the gene matches: 11. Germline CDR1 and CDR2: SGHRS and YFSETQ. For the CDR3, the DNA is TGCGCCAGCAGCTCAACAGGACAGGAGGATAATGGCTACACCTTC. Encoded protein: CASSSTGQEDNGYTF.

This chain's CDR3 is CASRETSGSSYEQYF. CDR3 coding DNA: TGTGCCAGCAGGGAGACTAGCGGAAGCTCCTACGAGCAGTACTTC. The V and J genes are TRBV7-2 and TRBJ2-7; TRBD2 matches 9 bases. The CDR3 runs 15 residues. Losses at the gene ends were 6 bases for V and 0 bases for J; bases not matched to a gene: 6. CDR1 SGHTA and CDR2 FQGNSA come from the germline V gene.